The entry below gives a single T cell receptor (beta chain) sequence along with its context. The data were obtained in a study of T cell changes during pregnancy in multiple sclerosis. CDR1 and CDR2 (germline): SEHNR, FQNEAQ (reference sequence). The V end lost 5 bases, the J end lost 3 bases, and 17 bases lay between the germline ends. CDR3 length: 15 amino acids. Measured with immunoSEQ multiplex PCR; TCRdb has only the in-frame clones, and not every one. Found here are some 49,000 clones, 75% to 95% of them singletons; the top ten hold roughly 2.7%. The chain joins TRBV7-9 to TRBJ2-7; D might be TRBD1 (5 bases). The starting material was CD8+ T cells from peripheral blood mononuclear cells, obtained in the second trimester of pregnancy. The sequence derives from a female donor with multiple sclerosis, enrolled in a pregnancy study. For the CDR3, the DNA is TGTGCCAGCAGCAGAATCACCGGACATCACTACGAGCAGTACTTC. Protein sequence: CASSRITGHHYEQYF. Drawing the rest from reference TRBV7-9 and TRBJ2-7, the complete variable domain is DTGVSQNPRHKITKRGQNVTFRCDPISEHNRLYWYRQTLGQGPEFLTYFQNEAQLEKSRLLSDRFSAERPKGSFSTLEIQRTEQGDSAMYLCASSRITGHHYEQYFGPGTRLTVT.